These 28 T cell receptor beta chains came from one sample sequenced in a study of cytomegalovirus exposure and HLA in healthy donors. Both 60 Vbeta primers and 13 Jbeta primers went into the PCR. Only in-frame clones appear in the TCRdb table, and some are missing; sequencing was by immunoSEQ multiplex PCR. The data hold 95,000 to 100,000 clones, with over 60% observed a single time. Sample: PBMCs. Receptors originate from a human donor in good health.

The chain combines TRBV6-5 with TRBJ1-4; TRBD1 agrees at 8 bases. The germline V gene encodes CDR1 MNHEY and CDR2 SVGAGI. This CDR3 is built from 15 residues. Trimming took 7 bases from V and 4 from J; bases not matched to a gene: 8. The CDR3 here is CASIRRTGGNEKLFF. The CDR3 DNA is TGTGCCAGCATCCGCCGAACAGGGGGTAATGAAAAACTGTTTTTT.

This chain uses TRBV10-3 with TRBJ2-1; TRBD1 matches 7 bases. The CDR3 covers 16 residues. Germline CDR1 and CDR2: ENHRY and SYGVKD. V trimming: 3 bases; J trimming: 7 bases; junction bases outside the gene matches: 12. As DNA, the CDR3 is TGTGCCATCAGTGATGCGACAGGGACCCCCTTAAATGAGCAGTTCTTC. Translation gives CAISDATGTPLNEQFF.

This clone came up once. The chain couples TRBV6-5 to TRBJ2-3; 8 nucleotides line up with TRBD2. The germline CDR1 and CDR2 sequences are MNHEY and SVGAGI. The CDR3 contains 15 residues. J was trimmed by 1 base and V by 6 bases; bases with no gene match: 6. CDR3 sequence reads: CASSRAGDGTDTQYF. The CDR3 DNA reads as TGTGCCAGCAGCCGAGCGGGAGACGGCACAGATACGCAGTATTTT.

This clone has only one observation. The rearrangement joins TRBV6-5 to TRBJ1-6, with D maybe TRBD1 (5 bases). The CDR3 is 15 amino acids. Germline CDR1 is MNHEY and CDR2 is SVGAGI. V dropped 4 bases and J dropped 6 bases, with 13 bases sitting between them. The CDR3 loop is CASSWSPGGNSPLHF. As DNA, the CDR3 is TGTGCCAGCAGTTGGTCCCCCGGGGGTAATTCACCCCTCCACTTT.

This rearrangement joins TRBV9 to TRBJ2-1, with 9 bases aligning to TRBD2. V shed 0 bases and J 4 bases; nucleotides not matched to a gene: 11. Germline V lookup: CDR1 SGDLS, CDR2 YYNGEE. The CDR3 is made up of 18 amino acids. The CDR3 spells CASSVGRYSGSSYNEQFF. The CDR3 DNA sequence: TGTGCCAGCAGCGTAGGTCGGTATAGCGGGAGTTCTTACAATGAGCAGTTCTTC.

The chain links TRBV2 to TRBJ1-2; no clear D gene. The CDR3 totals 12 residues. The ends were cut back, 2 bases at V and 8 bases at J, with 9 bases in the middle. Germline V gene lookup returns CDR1 SNHLY and CDR2 FYNNEI. The CDR3 reads CASSESAGGYTF. The DNA of the CDR3 is TGTGCCAGCAGTGAATCGGCGGGAGGCTACACCTTC.

The chain joins TRBV10-1 to TRBJ2-7; 8 bases are a match to TRBD1. Unmatched junction bases numbered 2, after V lost 7 bases and J lost 0 bases. The CDR3 has 13 amino acids. Per germline, CDR1 WNHNN and CDR2 SYGVQD (reference sequence). The CDR3 bases are TGCGCCAGCACCGGGACAGGCTCCTACGAGCAGTACTTC. This encodes CASTGTGSYEQYF.

This clone showed up just a few times. The CDR3 region is CASSLTGRGTEAFF. CDR3 nucleotide sequence: TGTGCCAGCAGCCTGACAGGGCGTGGCACTGAAGCTTTCTTT. V is TRBV7-9 and J is TRBJ1-1; 7 bases match TRBD1. The CDR3 has 14 residues. Trimming took 5 bases from V and 4 from J; bases not matched to a gene: 7. In germline, CDR1 is SEHNR, CDR2 FQNEAQ (reference sequence).

The table lists this clone with a count of one. This rearrangement joins TRBV30 to TRBJ1-2; tentative D call: TRBD1 (5 bases). CDR1 is GTSNPN and CDR2 is SVGIG in the germline V gene (reference sequence). The CDR3 extends over 13 amino acids. Trimming removed 4 bases at V and 4 bases at J, with 13 bases between. The CDR3 nucleotides are TGTGCCTGGAAACGGTGGCAGGGCTATGGCTACACCTTC. Its protein is CAWKRWQGYGYTF.

This chain connects TRBV29-1 to TRBJ1-2; TRBD1 aligns across 7 bases. Germline lookup yields CDR1 SQVTM and CDR2 ANQGSEA. J lost 1 base, V lost 6 bases, and 5 bases had no gene match. This CDR3 is 13 amino acids long. The CDR3: CSVPTGSNYGYTF. The CDR3, as DNA: TGCAGCGTACCGACAGGGAGTAACTATGGCTACACCTTC.

The rearrangement joins TRBV19 to TRBJ1-2, with 9 bases aligning to TRBD1. CDR1 is LNHDA, CDR2 SQIVND, per germline (reference sequence). The trim removed 4 bases at V and 5 bases at J, leaving 11 bases unmatched. The CDR3 runs 16 residues. CDR3 DNA sequence: TGTGCCAGTAGTACTCGGACACAGGGGGCGTATTATGGCTACACCTTC. As protein: CASSTRTQGAYYGYTF.

The chain links TRBV5-1 to TRBJ2-5; D remains ambiguous. The CDR3 loop spans 14 amino acids. Trimming took off 1 base at V and 0 bases at J, with 7 bases between the two ends. Germline CDR1 reads SGHRS; CDR2 reads YFSETQ. The CDR3 region has the DNA TGCGCCAGCAGCTTGCTGGGCGACCAAGAGACCCAGTACTTC. This sequence encodes CASSLLGDQETQYF.

This clone was seen a handful of times. The chain is built from TRBV19 and TRBJ1-1, with TRBD1 as a possible D gene (5 bases). The CDR3 is made up of 17 amino acids. CDR1 and CDR2 from the germline V gene are LNHDA and SQIVND (reference sequence). Trimming removed 5 bases from V and 4 bases from J, with 23 bases in between. CDR3 in amino acids: CASSWGGMDLRSTEAFF. CDR3 bases: TGTGCCAGTAGTTGGGGGGGAATGGATCTCCGCAGCACTGAAGCTTTCTTT.

The chain combines TRBV7-6 with TRBJ2-3; TRBD2 agrees at 9 bases. The CDR3 has 16 residues. The V gene's germline CDR1 is SGHVS and CDR2 FNYEAQ. Trimming took 5 bases from V and 4 from J; bases not matched to a gene: 10. CDR3 sequence reads: CASSRATSGGADTQYF. CDR3 nucleotide sequence: TGTGCCAGCAGCCGAGCGACTAGCGGAGGGGCAGATACGCAGTATTTT.

The chain employs TRBV7-8 and TRBJ2-3; D possibly corresponds to TRBD1 (7 bases). Germline CDR1 reads SGHVS; CDR2 reads FQNEAQ. Deletions cut 4 bases from V and 2 bases from J, with 19 bases between. This CDR3 comprises 17 residues. The chain's CDR3 is CASSSQGMGGLTDTQYF. DNA for the CDR3: TGTGCCAGCAGCTCACAGGGGATGGGGGGCCTCACAGATACGCAGTATTTT.

This sequence joins TRBV7-2 and TRBJ2-1; 11 bases line up with TRBD2. J lost 4 bases, V lost 5 bases, and 10 bases had no gene match. The CDR3 consists of 17 residues. Germline lookup yields CDR1 SGHTA and CDR2 FQGNSA. This chain's CDR3 is CASSVGTSGNRYNEQFF. DNA of the CDR3: TGTGCCAGCAGCGTCGGGACTAGCGGAAACCGATACAATGAGCAGTTCTTC.

The chain uses TRBV19 and TRBJ1-3; maybe TRBD1 (5 bases). In germline, CDR1 is LNHDA, CDR2 SQIVND (reference sequence). The CDR3 consists of 16 residues. V lost 5 bases and J 0 bases, leaving 14 bases between the germline ends. The DNA for the CDR3 is TGTGCCAGTAGTGGGGCCAGAAACCCCTCTGGAAACACCATATATTTT. Protein product: CASSGARNPSGNTIYF.

The chain employs TRBV12-5 and TRBJ1-2, with D maybe TRBD1 (6 bases). CDR1 LGHNT and CDR2 FRNRAP come from the germline V gene. This CDR3 is built from 13 residues. With 6 bases removed from V and 6 bases from J, the gap between germline ends came to 14 bases. CDR3 DNA: TGTGCTAGTGGCGAAGGGGGTGTTGATGGCTACACCTTC. This codes for CASGEGGVDGYTF.

The rearrangement joins TRBV6-6 to TRBJ2-3; 7 bases are a match to TRBD1. This CDR3 spans 15 amino acids. In germline, CDR1 is MNHNY, CDR2 SVGAGI (reference sequence). Trimming took 5 bases from V and 4 from J; bases not matched to a gene: 9. CDR3 sequence: CASSHRDSIADTQYF. As DNA, the CDR3 is TGTGCCAGCAGTCACCGGGACAGTATCGCAGATACGCAGTATTTT.

The rearrangement links TRBV19 to TRBJ2-1, with 9 bases aligning to TRBD1. Per the germline V gene, CDR1 is LNHDA and CDR2 is SQIVND (reference sequence). The CDR3 contains 15 residues. Trimming at V came to 5 bases and at J to 2 bases, leaving 4 bases not matched to a gene. CDR3 in amino acids: CASSPRQGAYNEQFF. Written as DNA, the CDR3 is TGTGCCAGTAGTCCGCGACAGGGGGCCTACAATGAGCAGTTCTTC.

The chain employs TRBV25-1 and TRBJ2-7; D is undetermined. The germline V and J ends were trimmed by 3 bases and 6 bases, with 18 bases remaining between them. The CDR3 has 15 residues. The germline V gene has CDR1 MGHDK and CDR2 SYGVNS. In DNA form, the CDR3 reads TGTGCCAGCAGTGAGCCCCGAGCGCTTGGTGCCGAGCAGTACTTC. Translation: CASSEPRALGAEQYF.

This chain uses TRBV9 with TRBJ2-3; TRBD1 aligns across 7 bases. J was trimmed by 6 bases and V by 2 bases; bases with no gene match: 6. This CDR3 has 14 amino acids. Germline lookup yields CDR1 SGDLS and CDR2 YYNGEE. The CDR3 DNA follows: TGTGCCAGCAGCGTGCGACAGGGCCTCGATACGCAGTATTTT. This codes for CASSVRQGLDTQYF.

This sequence joins TRBV6-1 and TRBJ2-7, with a possible D match to TRBD1 (5 bases). V gave up 7 bases and J gave up 2 bases, with 12 bases separating them. The germline V gene has CDR1 MNHNS and CDR2 SASEGT. The CDR3 has 13 residues. Here the CDR3 reads CASKLTGPYEQYF. In DNA, the CDR3 is TGTGCCAGCAAATTAACAGGTCCCTACGAGCAGTACTTC.

The chain has TRBV6-1 and TRBJ1-1; no reliable D call. The germline V gene has CDR1 MNHNS and CDR2 SASEGT. The CDR3 totals 14 residues. Trimming left V 6 bases short and J 3 bases short, with 14 bases between. CDR3 protein: CASRDGVVDTEAFF. The CDR3 DNA sequence: TGTGCCAGCAGGGACGGGGTGGTGGACACTGAAGCTTTCTTT.

The gene calls are TRBV14 and TRBJ2-5; a possible D gene is TRBD1 (5 bases). This CDR3 is 16 amino acids long. The germline V gene has CDR1 SGHDN and CDR2 FVKESK. Trimming cost V 5 bases and J 2 bases, with 18 bases left between them. DNA of the CDR3: TGTGCCAGCAGCAAACTACCAGGGAACCCTCAAGAGACCCAGTACTTC. This sequence encodes CASSKLPGNPQETQYF.

V usage is TRBV5-1 and J usage is TRBJ2-7; TRBD1 agrees at 8 bases. Trimming removed 1 base from V and 5 bases from J; junction bases left unmatched: 5. The CDR3 is made up of 14 amino acids. Looked up from germline, CDR1 is SGHRS and CDR2 is YFSETQ. The CDR3 bases are TGCGCCAGCAGCTTGCTGGACAGGGTCGACGAGCAGTACTTC. Translated, it gives CASSLLDRVDEQYF.

The chain links TRBV9 to TRBJ2-3, with TRBD1 identical over 8 bases. In germline, CDR1 is SGDLS, CDR2 YYNGEE. Trimming removed 3 bases from V and 6 bases from J; junction bases left unmatched: 12. The CDR3 is 16 residues long. CDR3 region: CASSDSGTGFLDTQYF. CDR3 nucleotide sequence: TGTGCCAGCAGCGACTCCGGGACAGGTTTTCTGGATACGCAGTATTTT.

CDR3 protein: CASRTGGLNEKLFF. The CDR3 DNA reads TGTGCCAGCAGGACCGGGGGACTTAATGAAAAACTGTTTTTT. The chain has TRBV5-4 and TRBJ1-4, with D perhaps TRBD1 (5 bases). The germline V and J ends were trimmed by 5 bases and 4 bases, with 12 bases remaining between them. The CDR3 runs 14 residues. Germline V CDR1 and CDR2: SGHNT, YYREEE (reference sequence).